The clone carrying this T cell receptor beta chain was seen more than once but under ten times. The J segment lost 4 bases and the V segment lost 4 bases, leaving 11 bases of the junction unmatched. From germline, CDR1 is SGHRS and CDR2 YFSETQ. The CDR3 consists of 16 residues. The data originate from a study of identical twins. Template switching, a step in the protocol, added a universal primer site, and cDNA carried unique molecular identifiers. TCRdb ran MiXCR on the 5' RACE reads and lists one entry per CDR3 protein. The sample carries hundreds of thousands of distinct CDR3 sequences, 5.5% to 7.5% recorded once. All donors comprised healthy Caucasians.

This chain uses TRBV5-1 with TRBJ2-5; 9 bases are shared with TRBD2. What was sequenced was naive T cells sorted from blood. This TCR derives from a man aged 18 to 30 in good health. The CDR3 DNA reads TGCGCCAGCAGCAGCCCTAGCGGGACCCTCCCAGAGACCCAGTACTTC. Its translation: CASSSPSGTLPETQYF.